A single sample is the source of the 24 T cell receptor beta chains below, sequenced in a study of T cell repertoires in cytomegalovirus infection. TCRdb fed the reads into MiXCR, producing one record per CDR3 protein. The sample lists about 500,000 distinct CDR3 sequences; 33% were seen once. No antigen is known for these receptors. The sample here was cultured PBMCs, taken from culture after CMV antigen stimulation. The receptors were sampled from a human donor in good health (CMV status not recorded). Some clones in this sample may be carry-over from other donors' samples.

In this sample, this clonotype turned up a few times. V usage is TRBV6-6 and J usage is TRBJ2-7; TRBD1 aligns across 7 bases. The CDR3 contains 14 residues. V lost 0 bases and J lost 2; bases outside the gene matches: 1. The germline CDR1 and CDR2 sequences are MNHNY and SVGAGI (reference sequence). The CDR3 spells CASSYSGQPYEQYF. The CDR3 nucleotides read TGTGCCAGCAGTTACTCGGGACAGCCCTACGAGCAGTACTTC.

This clonotype was picked up a small number of times. The chain combines TRBV6-2 or TRBV6-3 with TRBJ2-3; 7 bases are shared with TRBD1. This CDR3 comprises 14 residues. Germline V gene data show CDR1 as MNHEY and CDR2 as SVGEGT. The V and J ends lost 6 bases and 2 bases, in that order; junction bases with no gene match: 5. The CDR3 loop reads CASRTDRHTDTQYF. The CDR3 nucleotides read TGTGCCAGCAGGACGGACAGGCACACAGATACGCAGTATTTT.

The chain combines TRBV12-3 or TRBV12-4 with TRBJ1-2; D is unresolved. The V gene lost 4 bases and the J gene lost 8 bases, with 14 bases spanning the gap. The CDR3 length is 13 residues. In DNA, the CDR3 is TGTGCCAGCAGTTCCTACATAGATGGAGGCTACACCTTC. As protein: CASSSYIDGGYTF.

CDR3 coding DNA: TGTGCCAGCAGCGACCACCGCGGGTCAGGGGGAGGGAACACTGAAGCTTTCTTT. Translated: CASSDHRGSGGGNTEAFF. The V and J genes are TRBV25-1 and TRBJ1-1; 7 bases are shared with TRBD1. The J segment lost 1 base and the V segment lost 6 bases, leaving 17 bases of the junction unmatched. Germline lookup yields CDR1 MGHDK and CDR2 SYGVNS. The CDR3 is made up of 18 amino acids.

This clonotype has ten or more counts. The rearrangement uses TRBV10-3 and TRBJ2-7, with TRBD2 matching 9 bases. The CDR3 covers 14 residues. The germline V gene encodes CDR1 ENHRY and CDR2 SYGVKD. The CDR3 is CAVRAGGSSYEQYV. As DNA, the CDR3 is TGTGCCGTCAGAGCGGGAGGAAGCTCCTACGAGCAGTACGTC.

The table lists this clonotype with a few counts. The chain has TRBV4-1 and TRBJ1-6, with TRBD1 matching 7 bases. This CDR3 comprises 18 residues. The V gene end was trimmed by 2 bases and the J gene end by 0 bases; junction bases not matched to a gene: 7. Germline CDR1 reads MGHRA; CDR2 reads YSYEKL. As DNA, the CDR3 is TGCGCCAGCAGCCAATCAATGACAGGGAGCTCCTATAATTCACCCCTCCACTTT. Translation gives CASSQSMTGSSYNSPLHF.

The J gene is TRBJ1-2, the V gene TRBV5-4, with D hard to call. The ends were cut back, 1 base at V and 4 bases at J, with 14 bases in the middle. Germline V gene data show CDR1 as SGHNT and CDR2 as YYREEE (reference sequence). The CDR3 is made up of 15 amino acids. The CDR3 loop reads CASSLIGGRIYGYTF. CDR3 nucleotides: TGTGCCAGCAGCTTGATTGGAGGCCGGATCTATGGCTACACCTTC. Supplemented by reference TRBV5-4 and TRBJ1-2, the full variable domain reads ETGVTQSPTHLIKTRGQQVTLRCSSQSGHNTVSWYQQALGQGPQFIFQYYREEENGRGNFPPRFSGLQFPNYSSELNVNALELDDSALYLCASSLIGGRIYGYTFGSGTRLTVV.

The chain recombines TRBV29-1 with TRBJ2-1, with TRBD2 matching over 9 bases. V lost 6 bases and J lost 6; bases outside the gene matches: 9. Germline CDR1 is SQVTM and CDR2 is ANQGSEA. The length of the CDR3 is 14 residues. CDR3 amino acids: CSVREASGTNEQFF. The CDR3 coding sequence is TGCAGCGTGAGGGAGGCTAGCGGGACCAATGAGCAGTTCTTC.

This clonotype was seen more than once but under ten times. The DNA for the CDR3 is TGTGCCAGCAGCTTAGGCCTCCTGGACAGCTACGAGCAGTACTTC. Translating gives CASSLGLLDSYEQYF. This chain links TRBV7-2 with TRBJ2-7, with D perhaps TRBD1 (6 bases). The CDR3 covers 15 residues. The germline V gene encodes CDR1 SGHTA and CDR2 FQGNSA. Trimming took 1 base from V and 3 from J, leaving 13 bases between them.

This chain links TRBV2 with TRBJ2-7, with TRBD2 identical over 7 bases. This CDR3 has 14 amino acids. Germline V CDR1 and CDR2: SNHLY, FYNNEI. V shed 5 bases, J shed 3 bases, and the junction held 7 bases outside the gene matches. CDR3 sequence reads: CASSIAGFSYEQYF. The CDR3 nucleotides are TGTGCCAGCAGTATAGCGGGCTTCAGCTACGAGCAGTACTTC.

This clonotype was seen only a few times. The gene calls are TRBV7-2 and TRBJ1-5; 10 positions match TRBD1. This CDR3 is 14 amino acids long. From germline, CDR1 is SGHTA and CDR2 FQGNSA. V lost 5 bases, J lost 6 bases, and 4 bases stayed unmatched. The CDR3 nucleotides are TGTGCCAGCAGCACGGGACAGGGGTTTCAGCCCCAGCATTTT. The encoded protein is CASSTGQGFQPQHF. Together with reference TRBV7-2 and TRBJ1-5, the CDR3 gives the full variable domain: GAGVSQSPSNKVTEKGKDVELRCDPISGHTALYWYRQSLGQGLEFLIYFQGNSAPDKSGLPSDRFSAERTGGSVSTLTIQRTQQEDSAVYLCASSTGQGFQPQHFGDGTRLSIL.

The chain employs TRBV27 and TRBJ2-3; 7 bases are shared with TRBD1. The CDR3 is 18 residues long. After removal of 3 bases from V and 1 base from J, the junction contained 13 bases not matched to a gene. The germline gives CDR1 MNHEY, CDR2 SMNVEV (reference sequence). The CDR3 spells CASSFDLVRGTGTDTQYF. CDR3 sequence (DNA): TGTGCCAGCAGTTTCGACCTTGTCAGGGGGACCGGCACAGATACGCAGTATTTT.

The V call is TRBV4-2, the J call TRBJ2-3; D is possibly TRBD2 (6 bases). The germline CDR1 and CDR2 sequences are LGHNA and YNFKEQ. The CDR3 is 16 amino acids. V lost 3 bases and J lost 1, with 14 bases in between. CDR3 region: CASSQDGVAGTDTQYF. CDR3 in DNA: TGTGCCAGCAGCCAGGATGGAGTAGCGGGCACAGATACGCAGTATTTT.

This clonotype has a count of ten or more. V is TRBV29-1 and J is TRBJ2-4; perhaps TRBD2 as D (6 bases). This CDR3 has 12 amino acids. The V gene's germline CDR1 is SQVTM and CDR2 ANQGSEA. V was clipped by 5 bases and J by 8 bases, with 13 bases between them. The CDR3: CSVQAGPDIQYF. The CDR3 DNA is TGCAGCGTTCAGGCGGGACCTGACATTCAGTACTTC. Combining the CDR3 with reference TRBV29-1 and TRBJ2-4 gives the whole variable domain SAVISQKPSRDICQRGTSLTIQCQVDSQVTMMFWYRQQPGQSLTLIATANQGSEATYESGFVIDKFPISRPNLTFSTLTVSNMSPEDSSIYLCSVQAGPDIQYFGAGTRLSVL.

This clonotype has just a few counts. This sequence joins TRBV9 and TRBJ2-1; 11 bases are a match to TRBD2. The CDR3 is 18 residues long. CDR1 SGDLS and CDR2 YYNGEE come from the germline V gene. V shed 0 bases and J 6 bases; nucleotides not matched to a gene: 11. The CDR3 DNA sequence: TGTGCCAGCAGCGTAGGGCTAGCGGGAGGTAAGGTCATCAATGAGCAGTTCTTC. This translates into CASSVGLAGGKVINEQFF.

This clonotype was detected a few times. The chain has TRBV7-9 and TRBJ2-5; 7 nucleotides match TRBD1. Germline V gene sequence: CDR1 SEHNR, CDR2 FQNEAQ (reference sequence). This CDR3 is 15 amino acids long. With 5 bases clipped from V and 5 bases from J, the junction kept 11 bases outside the gene matches. The CDR3 bases are TGTGCCAGCAGCCTCCCTTTAGGGGGCGGGGAGACCCAGTACTTC. This encodes CASSLPLGGGETQYF. Supplemented by reference TRBV7-9 and TRBJ2-5, the full variable domain reads DTGVSQNPRHKITKRGQNVTFRCDPISEHNRLYWYRQTLGQGPEFLTYFQNEAQLEKSRLLSDRFSAERPKGSFSTLEIQRTEQGDSAMYLCASSLPLGGGETQYFGPGTRLLVL.

This clonotype showed up many times. The chain has TRBV12-3 or TRBV12-4 and TRBJ2-7; D could derive from TRBD1 or TRBD2 (7 bases each). This CDR3 comprises 14 residues. V lost 7 bases and J 6 bases, leaving 19 bases between the germline ends. In DNA form, the CDR3 reads TGTGCCAGCACCCAGGGGGGGGTCCATTCCGAGCAGTACGTC. Its protein is CASTQGGVHSEQYV.

This rearrangement joins TRBV12-3 or TRBV12-4 to TRBJ1-1; a weak D match, TRBD1 (6 bases). Trimming took off 3 bases at V and 5 bases at J, with 19 bases between the two ends. The CDR3 covers 16 residues. CDR3 loop: CASSLAPGVEVTEAFF. The CDR3 region has the DNA TGTGCCAGCAGTTTGGCGCCAGGGGTCGAGGTAACTGAAGCTTTCTTT.

This clonotype was counted a few times. The chain carries TRBV6-2 or TRBV6-3 and TRBJ1-2; D might be TRBD1 (5 bases). This CDR3 contains 13 residues. Looked up from germline, CDR1 is MNHEY and CDR2 is SVGEGT. V shed 4 bases and J shed 3 bases, with 9 bases lying between them. CDR3 protein: CASSSQGYYGYTF. CDR3 nucleotide sequence: TGTGCCAGCAGTTCCCAGGGCTACTATGGCTACACCTTC.

This clonotype was seen more than once but under ten times. This chain uses TRBV10-3 with TRBJ1-2, with 7 bases identical to TRBD1. V lost 4 bases to trimming and J lost 8 bases; unmatched junction nucleotides: 4. Looked up from germline, CDR1 is ENHRY and CDR2 is SYGVKD. This CDR3 region has 12 residues. The CDR3 is CAISVDREGYTF. For the CDR3, the DNA is TGTGCCATCAGTGTCGACAGGGAAGGCTACACCTTC.

This clonotype has a count of ten or more. CDR3 residues: CASSLDGKSTDTQYF. The CDR3 nucleotides read TGTGCCAGCAGCTTAGACGGGAAAAGCACAGATACGCAGTATTTT. The J gene is TRBJ2-3, the V gene TRBV7-8, with D tentatively TRBD2 (5 bases). Trimming took 1 base from V and 0 from J, leaving 8 bases between them. CDR3 size: 15 residues. Germline CDR1 SGHVS, CDR2 FQNEAQ.

In this sample, this clonotype turned up once. This chain uses TRBV19 with TRBJ1-2; 10 bases are shared with TRBD1. The CDR3 is made up of 13 amino acids. Germline-derived CDR1 and CDR2 are LNHDA and SQIVND (reference sequence). With V trimmed by 3 bases and J by 6 bases, 1 base remained unmatched. CDR3 sequence reads: CASSMDRGDGYTF. DNA of the CDR3: TGTGCCAGTAGTATGGACAGGGGGGATGGCTACACCTTC. Full variable domain (missing parts from reference TRBV19 and TRBJ1-2): DGGITQSPKYLFRKEGQNVTLSCEQNLNHDAMYWYRQDPGQGLRLIYYSQIVNDFQKGDIAEGYSVSREKKESFPLTVTSAQKNPTAFYLCASSMDRGDGYTFGSGTRLTVV.

This clonotype was recorded a few times. As DNA, the CDR3 is TGTGCCAGCAGCTTGGACAGGGGGCGCGGATGGAATGAGCAGTTCTTC. Translated: CASSLDRGRGWNEQFF. The rearrangement uses TRBV7-8 and TRBJ2-1; 11 bases align to TRBD1. The CDR3 is made up of 16 amino acids. Germline lookup yields CDR1 SGHVS and CDR2 FQNEAQ. V shed 3 bases, J shed 7 bases, and the junction held 8 bases outside the gene matches.

This chain joins TRBV4-1 and TRBJ1-4; 9 bases are a match to TRBD1. The junction had 12 bases not matched to a gene; V was cut back by 0 bases and J by 7 bases. This CDR3 region has 18 residues. Germline CDR1 reads MGHRA; CDR2 reads YSYEKL. The DNA for the CDR3 is TGCGCCAGCAGCCAAGATCCCCCCCCCGGGACAGGGAGTGAAAAACTGTTTTTT. Residues: CASSQDPPPGTGSEKLFF.